The 18 T cell receptor beta chains below were found in one sample sequenced in a study of blood T cell repertoires in COVID-19. Libraries were prepared by immunoSEQ multiplex PCR; TCRdb keeps only in-frame clonotypes and omits some of them. The sample lists about 200,000 clones; 88% were seen once. Sample: peripheral blood. The source of these receptors is a man aged 50-59 years with COVID-19, enrolled during active disease.

The chain uses TRBV9 and TRBJ2-3, with 11 bases fitting TRBD2. This CDR3 has 19 amino acids. J was trimmed by 0 bases and V by 4 bases; bases with no gene match: 13. Germline V gene sequence: CDR1 SGDLS, CDR2 YYNGEE. The CDR3 nucleotides read TGTGCCAGCAGCCGTAGCGATAGGGGGACTAGCGGAAGCACAGATACGCAGTATTTT. Translated: CASSRSDRGTSGSTDTQYF. The full variable domain, rest sourced from reference TRBV9 and TRBJ2-3, is DSGVTQTPKHLITATGQRVTLRCSPRSGDLSVYWYQQSLDQGLQFLIQYYNGEERAKGNILERFSAQQFPDLHSELNLSSLELGDSALYFCASSRSDRGTSGSTDTQYFGPGTRLTVL.

In its sample, this clone was seen a few times. The chain couples TRBV5-4 to TRBJ2-5; the D is unclear. This CDR3 contains 12 residues. V was shortened by 4 bases and J by 7 bases, with 11 bases between the two germline ends. The germline gives CDR1 SGHNT, CDR2 YYREEE (reference sequence). CDR3 residues: CASSVSPGTQYF. For the CDR3, the DNA is TGTGCCAGCAGCGTATCGCCAGGGACCCAGTACTTC.

The J gene is TRBJ2-1, the V gene TRBV6-5, with 9 bases identical to TRBD2. The CDR3 is made up of 15 amino acids. With V trimmed by 0 bases and J by 5 bases, 2 bases remained unmatched. CDR1 is MNHEY, CDR2 SVGAGI, per germline. CDR3 in DNA: TGTGCCAGCAGTTACTCTAGCGGGGGACACAATGAGCAGTTCTTC. It specifies CASSYSSGGHNEQFF.

The CDR3 protein is CASSQETGLHEQYF. The CDR3 DNA sequence: TGCGCCAGCAGCCAGGAAACAGGGCTCCACGAGCAGTACTTC. This sequence joins TRBV4-1 and TRBJ2-7; D is possibly TRBD1 (6 bases). Germline-derived CDR1 and CDR2 are MGHRA and YSYEKL. This CDR3 comprises 14 residues. The V gene lost 3 bases and the J gene lost 5 bases, with 14 bases spanning the gap.

CDR3 sequence (DNA): TGTGCCTCGCCACTAAATCAGGGGGGCATGACAGATACGCAGTATTTT. It translates to CASPLNQGGMTDTQYF. The rearrangement links TRBV5-8 to TRBJ2-3, with a possible D match to TRBD1 (7 bases). The ends were cut back, 10 bases at V and 3 bases at J, with 24 bases in the middle. CDR1 is SGHTS, CDR2 YDEGEE, per germline. CDR3 size: 16 residues.

This chain links TRBV18 with TRBJ2-7; tentative D call: TRBD1 (5 bases). The germline CDR1 and CDR2 sequences are KGHSH and LQKENI. This CDR3 region has 13 residues. V was trimmed by 0 bases and J by 5 bases, leaving 8 bases between them. The CDR3 DNA follows: TGTGCCAGCTCACCACCGGTAGGGGACGAGCAGTACTTC. Its translation is CASSPPVGDEQYF.

The rearrangement uses TRBV5-1 and TRBJ1-2, with D unclear. Per germline, CDR1 SGHRS and CDR2 YFSETQ. This CDR3 has 13 amino acids. V dropped 0 bases and J dropped 8 bases, with 11 bases sitting between them. CDR3 in amino acids: CASSLEAALGYTF. CDR3 DNA: TGCGCCAGCAGCTTGGAGGCGGCCCTGGGCTACACCTTC.

The V gene is TRBV5-6, the J gene TRBJ1-4; TRBD1 matches 9 bases. CDR1 is SGHDT, CDR2 YYEEEE, per germline. Losses at the gene ends were 1 base for V and 3 bases for J; bases not matched to a gene: 1. The length of the CDR3 is 15 residues. The CDR3 nucleotides read TGTGCCAGCAGCTTGAACAGGGGGCCTAATGAAAAACTGTTTTTT. Its translation: CASSLNRGPNEKLFF.

CDR3 residues: CASSSADRDHPPLHF. The DNA for the CDR3 is TGTGCCAGCAGTTCCGCAGACAGGGATCATCCACCCCTCCACTTT. The V call is TRBV28, the J call TRBJ1-6, with 7 bases lining up with TRBD1. Trimming at V came to 4 bases and at J to 11 bases, leaving 11 bases not matched to a gene. The CDR3 is 15 residues long. CDR1 MDHEN and CDR2 SYDVKM come from the germline V gene.

V is TRBV9 and J is TRBJ1-2, with a tentative D call TRBD1 (5 bases). CDR3 length: 11 residues. From germline, CDR1 is SGDLS and CDR2 YYNGEE. The V gene lost 4 bases and the J gene lost 6 bases, with 7 bases spanning the gap. CDR3 sequence (DNA): TGTGCCAGCAGCTGGGGGGATGGCTACACCTTC. Amino acid sequence: CASSWGDGYTF.

The chain links TRBV7-9 to TRBJ1-2; 11 bases agree with TRBD1. The germline V gene encodes CDR1 SEHNR and CDR2 FQNEAQ (reference sequence). CDR3 length equals 14 residues. The V segment lost 7 bases and the J segment 4 bases; nucleotides outside the gene matches: 5. The CDR3 region has the DNA TGTGCCAGCACCACAGGACAGGGGGCCTATGGCTACACCTTC. Translation: CASTTGQGAYGYTF.

The V gene is TRBV3-1 (or the pseudogene TRBV3-2), the J gene TRBJ2-1; 7 bases match TRBD2. V lost 2 bases, J lost 10 bases, and 14 bases stayed unmatched. CDR1 and CDR2 (germline): LGHDT, YNNKEL (reference sequence). This CDR3 is built from 16 residues. For the CDR3, the DNA is TGTGCCAGCAGCCAACCCCTTTGGACTAGGGGTTTGGAGCAGTTCTTC. This sequence encodes CASSQPLWTRGLEQFF.

V gene TRBV6-6 combines with J gene TRBJ1-2, with D perhaps TRBD1 (5 bases). The CDR3 spans 12 residues. Trimming shortened V by 7 bases and J by 8 bases, and 14 bases separated the two germline ends. Germline CDR1 is MNHNY and CDR2 is SVGAGI (reference sequence). In nucleotides, the CDR3 is TGTGCCAGCAATACGGGGGTTGGCGGCTACACCTTC. It specifies CASNTGVGGYTF.

CDR3 bases: TGTGCCAGCAGCTTAGATGTGGGAGGTGGTGGAAATGAGCAGTTCTTC. It codes for CASSLDVGGGGNEQFF. The chain combines TRBV11-2 with TRBJ2-1; TRBD2 might be the D (6 bases). The CDR3 totals 16 residues. Germline CDR1 and CDR2: SGHAT and FQNNGV. V lost 0 bases, J lost 7 bases, and 16 bases lay in between.

The rearrangement uses TRBV7-3 and TRBJ1-1; D remains unclear. CDR1 and CDR2 from the germline V gene are SGHTA and FQGTGA. V dropped 6 bases and J dropped 1 base, with 9 bases sitting between them. The CDR3 has 13 amino acids. The CDR3 nucleotides are TGTGCCAGCAGTAAAACAGCGAACACTGAAGCTTTCTTT. Translation gives CASSKTANTEAFF.

In its sample, this clone was seen a few times. The CDR3, as DNA: TGTGCCAGCAGCCCTAGCGGAGACAATGAGCAGTTCTTC. This gives the protein CASSPSGDNEQFF. V usage is TRBV7-3 and J usage is TRBJ2-1; TRBD2 matches at 7 bases. This CDR3 spans 13 amino acids. V gave up 5 bases and J gave up 5 bases; unmatched junction bases: 3. CDR1 is SGHTA, CDR2 FQGTGA, per germline.

J is TRBJ2-1 and V is TRBV27; tentative D call: TRBD2 (6 bases). The germline V gene has CDR1 MNHEY and CDR2 SMNVEV (reference sequence). The CDR3 sequence is 15 residues long. Trimming stripped 7 bases from V and 4 bases from J, with 17 bases between. CDR3 nucleotides: TGTGCCAGCATTGCCCCGGGACTCCCTTACAATGAGCAGTTCTTC. This encodes CASIAPGLPYNEQFF.

The chain employs TRBV28 and TRBJ1-4; 7 nucleotides line up with TRBD1. CDR1 and CDR2 from the germline V gene are MDHEN and SYDVKM. This CDR3 region has 20 residues. The ends lost 5 bases at V and 0 bases at J; junction bases unmatched: 18. The CDR3: CASSIPNRGSFTSTNEKLFF. The CDR3 coding sequence is TGTGCCAGCAGTATACCCAACAGGGGATCTTTTACGTCAACTAATGAAAAACTGTTTTTT.